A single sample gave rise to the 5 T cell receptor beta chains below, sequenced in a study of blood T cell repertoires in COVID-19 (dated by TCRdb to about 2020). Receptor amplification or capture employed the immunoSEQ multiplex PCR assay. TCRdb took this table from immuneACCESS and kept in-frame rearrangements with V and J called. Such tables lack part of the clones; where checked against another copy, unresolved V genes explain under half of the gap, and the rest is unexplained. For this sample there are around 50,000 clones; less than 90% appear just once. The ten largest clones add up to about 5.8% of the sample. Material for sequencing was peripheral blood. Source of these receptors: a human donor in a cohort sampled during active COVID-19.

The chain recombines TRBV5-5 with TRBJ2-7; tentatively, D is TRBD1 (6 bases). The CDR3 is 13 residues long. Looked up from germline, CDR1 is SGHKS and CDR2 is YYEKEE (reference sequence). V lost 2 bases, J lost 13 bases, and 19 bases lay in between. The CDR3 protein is CASSFSGVYGAYF. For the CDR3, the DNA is TGTGCCAGCAGCTTTTCAGGGGTCTACGGGGCTTACTTC.

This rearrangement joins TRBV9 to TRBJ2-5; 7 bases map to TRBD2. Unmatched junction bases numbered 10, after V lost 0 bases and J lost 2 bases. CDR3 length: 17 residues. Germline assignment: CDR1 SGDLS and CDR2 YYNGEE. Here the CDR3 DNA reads TGTGCCAGCAGCGTAGGTCTGGCTAGCGGAACTCAAGAGACCCAGTACTTC. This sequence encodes CASSVGLASGTQETQYF.

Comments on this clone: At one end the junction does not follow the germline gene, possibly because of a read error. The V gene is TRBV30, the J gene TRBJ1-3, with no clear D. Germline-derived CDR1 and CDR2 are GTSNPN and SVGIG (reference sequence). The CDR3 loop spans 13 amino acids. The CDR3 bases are TGTGCCTGGAGTGAAGCAGCGGGAAGCACCATATATTTT. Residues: CAWSEAAGSTIYF.

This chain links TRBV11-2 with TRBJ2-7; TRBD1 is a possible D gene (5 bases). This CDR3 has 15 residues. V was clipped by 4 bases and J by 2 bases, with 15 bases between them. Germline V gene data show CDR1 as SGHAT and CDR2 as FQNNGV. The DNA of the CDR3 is TGTGCCAGCAGCTCGCTTAACAGGCGAACCTACGAGCAGTACTTC. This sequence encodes CASSSLNRRTYEQYF.

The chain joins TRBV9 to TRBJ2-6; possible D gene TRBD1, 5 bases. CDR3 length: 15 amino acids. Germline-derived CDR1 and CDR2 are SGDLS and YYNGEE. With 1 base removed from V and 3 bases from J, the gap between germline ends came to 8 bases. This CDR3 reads CASSVLGHGANVLTF. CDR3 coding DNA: TGTGCCAGCAGCGTATTGGGGCATGGGGCCAACGTCCTGACTTTC.